The TCR beta chain under discussion was sequenced for a study of Ad26.COV2.S vaccination and SARS-CoV-2 variants. At the level of the study: The trial was COV1001 and the donor's arm was Ad26.COV2.S. Recipients of Ad26.COV2.S got it intramuscularly, once or twice 56 days apart.

Data came from immunoSEQ multiplex PCR; TCRdb stores just in-frame clones and leaves some out. This sample has some 290,000 clones, with 86% found just once. The treatment: roughly 19 received Ad26.COV2.S at low or high dose, single or two shots; five or six received placebo; per-sample allocation not given. All samples were drawn on day 63, counting from the first vaccine or placebo injection. In Boston, an adult donor aged 18-55 years took part. The CDR3 totals 14 residues. Germline CDR1 SEHNR, CDR2 FQNEAQ (reference sequence). Deletions cut 1 base from V and 7 bases from J, with 13 bases between. The chain carries TRBV7-9 and TRBJ1-2; D possibly corresponds to TRBD1 (6 bases). The receptor was isolated from a person aged 18-65 years who received the Ad26.COV2.S COVID-19 vaccine or a placebo. The sequencing used peripheral blood, collected in a trial of Ad26.COV2.S vaccine versus placebo. CDR3 DNA: TGTGCCAGCAGCTTAGGGACAGAGGTCTCTGGCTACACCTTC. Amino acids: CASSLGTEVSGYTF.